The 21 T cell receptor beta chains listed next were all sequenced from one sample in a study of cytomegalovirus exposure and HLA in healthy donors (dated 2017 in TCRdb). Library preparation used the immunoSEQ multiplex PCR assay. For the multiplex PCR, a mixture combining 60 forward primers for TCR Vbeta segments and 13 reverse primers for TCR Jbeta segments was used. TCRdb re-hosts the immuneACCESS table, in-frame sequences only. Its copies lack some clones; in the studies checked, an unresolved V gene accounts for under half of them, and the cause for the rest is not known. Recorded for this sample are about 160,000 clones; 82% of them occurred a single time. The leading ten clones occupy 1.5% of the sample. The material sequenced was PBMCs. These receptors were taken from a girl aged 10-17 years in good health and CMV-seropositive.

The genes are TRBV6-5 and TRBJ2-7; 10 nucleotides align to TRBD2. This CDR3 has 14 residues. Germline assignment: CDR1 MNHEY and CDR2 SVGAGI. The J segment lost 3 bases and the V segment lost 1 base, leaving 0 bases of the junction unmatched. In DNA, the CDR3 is TGTGCCAGCAGTTACTTAGCGGGAGGCTACGAGCAGTACTTC. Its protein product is CASSYLAGGYEQYF.

As DNA, the CDR3 is TGCGCCAGCAGCCAAGACACAGGGTTTCGGGAAAAACTGTTTTTT. This translates into CASSQDTGFREKLFF. The chain couples TRBV4-3 to TRBJ1-4, with D maybe TRBD1 (6 bases). The V and J ends lost 0 bases and 8 bases respectively, with 13 bases between them. Germline V gives CDR1 LGHNA, CDR2 YSLEER. This CDR3 has 15 amino acids.

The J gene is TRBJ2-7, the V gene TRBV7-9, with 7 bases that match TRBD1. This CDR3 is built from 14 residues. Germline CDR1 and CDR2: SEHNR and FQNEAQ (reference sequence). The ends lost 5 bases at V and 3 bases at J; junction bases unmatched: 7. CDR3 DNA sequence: TGTGCCAGCAGCCGACAGGGTCTCAGCTACGAGCAGTACTTC. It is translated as CASSRQGLSYEQYF.

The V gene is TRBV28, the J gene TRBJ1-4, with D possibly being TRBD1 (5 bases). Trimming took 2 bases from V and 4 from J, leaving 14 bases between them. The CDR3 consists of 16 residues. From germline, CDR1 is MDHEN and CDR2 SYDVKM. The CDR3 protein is CASSLSPTVINEKLFF. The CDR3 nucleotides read TGTGCCAGCAGTTTAAGCCCGACAGTCATTAATGAAAAACTGTTTTTT.

This CDR3 is CASSPGGVLEAFF. The CDR3 DNA sequence: TGTGCCAGCAGCCCCGGGGGGGTCCTTGAAGCTTTCTTT. This chain connects TRBV6-5 to TRBJ1-1; D is perhaps TRBD1 (5 bases). Deletions cut 6 bases from V and 7 bases from J, with 15 bases between. The length of the CDR3 is 13 residues. In germline, CDR1 is MNHEY, CDR2 SVGAGI.

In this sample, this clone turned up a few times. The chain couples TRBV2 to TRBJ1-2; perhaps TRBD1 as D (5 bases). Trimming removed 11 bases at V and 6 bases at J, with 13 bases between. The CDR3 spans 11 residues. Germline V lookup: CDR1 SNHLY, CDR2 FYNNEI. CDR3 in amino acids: CALRASDGYTF. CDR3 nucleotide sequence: TGTGCCCTCAGGGCCTCTGATGGCTACACCTTC.

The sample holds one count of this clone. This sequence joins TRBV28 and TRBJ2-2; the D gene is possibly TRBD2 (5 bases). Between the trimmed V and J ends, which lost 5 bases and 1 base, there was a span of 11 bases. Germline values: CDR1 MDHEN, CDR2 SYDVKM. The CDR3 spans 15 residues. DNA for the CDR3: TGTGCCAGCAGTCTCACCCGGGGGAACACCGGGGAGCTGTTTTTT. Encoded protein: CASSLTRGNTGELFF.

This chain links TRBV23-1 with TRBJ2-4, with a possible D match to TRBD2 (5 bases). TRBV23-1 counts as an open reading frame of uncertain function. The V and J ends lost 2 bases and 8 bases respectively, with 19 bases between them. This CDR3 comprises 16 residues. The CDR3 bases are TGCGCCAGCAGTCAAAGGCCACTACGGGGTGAATACATTCAGTACTTC. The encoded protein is CASSQRPLRGEYIQYF.

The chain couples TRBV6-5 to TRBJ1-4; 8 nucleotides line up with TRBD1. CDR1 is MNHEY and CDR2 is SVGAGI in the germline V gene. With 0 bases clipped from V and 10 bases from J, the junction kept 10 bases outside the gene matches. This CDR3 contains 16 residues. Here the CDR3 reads CASSYSWQGAIGKLFF. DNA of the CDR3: TGTGCCAGCAGTTACTCGTGGCAGGGGGCGATCGGAAAACTGTTTTTT.

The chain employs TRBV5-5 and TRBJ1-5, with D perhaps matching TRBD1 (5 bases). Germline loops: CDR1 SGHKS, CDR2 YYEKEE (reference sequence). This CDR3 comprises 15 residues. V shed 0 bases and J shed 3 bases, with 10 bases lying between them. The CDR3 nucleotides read TGTGCCAGCAGCTTGGTTCAGGGTCCCAATCAGCCCCAGCATTTT. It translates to CASSLVQGPNQPQHF.

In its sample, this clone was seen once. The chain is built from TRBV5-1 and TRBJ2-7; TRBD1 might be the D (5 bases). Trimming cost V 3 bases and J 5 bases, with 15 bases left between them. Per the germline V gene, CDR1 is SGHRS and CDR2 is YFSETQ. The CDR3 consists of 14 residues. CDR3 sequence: CASSSLVGPDEQYF. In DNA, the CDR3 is TGCGCCAGCAGCTCCCTTGTGGGGCCTGACGAGCAGTACTTC.

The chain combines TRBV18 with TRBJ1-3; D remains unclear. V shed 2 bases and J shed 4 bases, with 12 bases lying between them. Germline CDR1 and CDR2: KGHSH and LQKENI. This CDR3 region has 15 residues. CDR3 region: CASSPTGLRGNTIYF. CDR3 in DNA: TGTGCCAGCTCACCAACCGGACTACGAGGAAACACCATATATTTT.

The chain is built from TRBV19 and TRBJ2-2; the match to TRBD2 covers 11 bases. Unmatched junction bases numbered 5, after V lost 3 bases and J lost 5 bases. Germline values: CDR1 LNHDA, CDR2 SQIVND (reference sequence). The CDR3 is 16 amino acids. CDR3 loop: CASSMLAGGVTGELFF. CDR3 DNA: TGTGCCAGTAGTATGCTAGCGGGAGGAGTTACCGGGGAGCTGTTTTTT.

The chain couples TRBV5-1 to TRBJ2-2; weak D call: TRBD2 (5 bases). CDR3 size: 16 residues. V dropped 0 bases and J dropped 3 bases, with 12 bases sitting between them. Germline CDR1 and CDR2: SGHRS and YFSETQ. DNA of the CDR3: TGCGCCAGCAGCTTGGTGGGGAGACCGGACACCGGGGAGCTGTTTTTT. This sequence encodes CASSLVGRPDTGELFF.

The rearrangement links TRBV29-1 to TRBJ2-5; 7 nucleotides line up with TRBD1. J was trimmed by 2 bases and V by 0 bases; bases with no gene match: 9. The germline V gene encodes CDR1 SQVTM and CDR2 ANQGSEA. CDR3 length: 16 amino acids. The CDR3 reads CSVEETSQGEQETQYF. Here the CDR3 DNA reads TGCAGCGTTGAAGAGACGAGTCAGGGGGAGCAAGAGACCCAGTACTTC. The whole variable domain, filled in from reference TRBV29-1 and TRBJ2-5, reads SAVISQKPSRDICQRGTSLTIQCQVDSQVTMMFWYRQQPGQSLTLIATANQGSEATYESGFVIDKFPISRPNLTFSTLTVSNMSPEDSSIYLCSVEETSQGEQETQYFGPGTRLLVL.

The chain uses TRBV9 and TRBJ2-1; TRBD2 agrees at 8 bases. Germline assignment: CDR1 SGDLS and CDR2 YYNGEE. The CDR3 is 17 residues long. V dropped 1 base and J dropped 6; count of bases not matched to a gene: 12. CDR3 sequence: CASSVIAGTPGFNEQFF. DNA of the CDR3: TGTGCCAGCAGCGTAATAGCGGGGACTCCCGGCTTCAATGAGCAGTTCTTC.

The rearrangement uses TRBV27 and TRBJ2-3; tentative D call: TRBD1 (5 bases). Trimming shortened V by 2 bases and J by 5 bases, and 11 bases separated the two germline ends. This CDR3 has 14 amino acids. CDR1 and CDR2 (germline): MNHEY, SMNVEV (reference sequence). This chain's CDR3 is CASSLVGRKDTQYF. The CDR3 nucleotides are TGTGCCAGCAGTTTAGTGGGGCGTAAAGATACGCAGTATTTT.

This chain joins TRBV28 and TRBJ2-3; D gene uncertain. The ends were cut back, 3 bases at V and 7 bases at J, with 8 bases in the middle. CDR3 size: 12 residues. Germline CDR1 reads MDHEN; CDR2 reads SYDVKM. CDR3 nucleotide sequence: TGTGCCAGCAGTTTGTTTGCGTATACGCAGTATTTT. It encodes CASSLFAYTQYF.

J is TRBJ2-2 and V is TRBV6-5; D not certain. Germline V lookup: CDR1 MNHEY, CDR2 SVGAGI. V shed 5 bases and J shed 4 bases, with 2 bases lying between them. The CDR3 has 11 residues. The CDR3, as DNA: TGTGCCAGCAGTCGCACCGGGGAGCTGTTTTTT. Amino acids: CASSRTGELFF.

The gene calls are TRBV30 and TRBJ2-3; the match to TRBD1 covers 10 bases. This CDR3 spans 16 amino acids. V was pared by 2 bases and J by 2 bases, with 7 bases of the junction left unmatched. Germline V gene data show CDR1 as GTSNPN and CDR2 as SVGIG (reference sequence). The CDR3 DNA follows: TGTGCCTGGAGTTTCCCCGGGACAGGGGACACAGATACGCAGTATTTT. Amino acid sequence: CAWSFPGTGDTDTQYF.

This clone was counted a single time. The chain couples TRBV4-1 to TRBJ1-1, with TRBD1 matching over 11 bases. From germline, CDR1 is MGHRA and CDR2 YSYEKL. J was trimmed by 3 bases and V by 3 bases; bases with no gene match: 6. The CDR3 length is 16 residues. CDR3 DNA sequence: TGCGCCAGCAGCCATACCGGGACAGGGGGTTACACTGAAGCTTTCTTT. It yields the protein CASSHTGTGGYTEAFF.